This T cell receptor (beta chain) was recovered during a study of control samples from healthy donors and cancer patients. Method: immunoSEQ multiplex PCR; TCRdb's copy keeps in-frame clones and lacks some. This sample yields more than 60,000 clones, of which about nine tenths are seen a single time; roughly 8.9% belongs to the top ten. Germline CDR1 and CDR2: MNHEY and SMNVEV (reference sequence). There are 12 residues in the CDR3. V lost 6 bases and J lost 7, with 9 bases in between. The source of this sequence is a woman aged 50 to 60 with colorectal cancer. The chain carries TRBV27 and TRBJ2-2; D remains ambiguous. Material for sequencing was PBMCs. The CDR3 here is CASSPGFGELFF. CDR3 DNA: TGTGCCAGCAGCCCCGGATTCGGGGAGCTGTTTTTT.